Included here is one T cell receptor (beta chain) sequence, with context. Its antigen is not yet known. No much larger clone is present one base from it, and per-base qualities are unavailable. These data originate in a study of blood T cells in healthy people across ages (dated by TCRdb to between 2014 and 2017). Concerning the study at large: In model experiments, roughly one uniquely barcoded TCR beta cDNA molecule per two T cells was captured by template switching. Using deep sequencing normalized with unique cDNA molecular identifiers, the study measured how TCR beta repertoire diversity changes with age. Donors were grouped into four age groups: young (average 16 years), middle-aged (over 35), aged (around 60) and long-lived (about 89). To avoid experimental bias, donors of different ages were distributed randomly across sequencing lanes. For two donors (one aged 18 to 30 and one aged 80 or older), the study analyzed two additional independent replicas of 1 million unique cDNA reads from the same blood draw. General conclusions and limits of the study: Compared with the aged group, more naive CD4+ T cells, fewer expanded clones and increased TCR diversity were shown by the long-lived group, suggesting age selection. The CMV infection status of donors was not known, potentially confounding age-related changes in expanded clonotypes. There was a strong correlation between observed TCR beta diversity and the percentage of naive T cells measured by flow cytometry. Because profiling used bulk unsorted PBMCs, naive and antigen-experienced compartments could not be compared conclusively. Estimates of total diversity from one million sequenced T cells were regarded as lower bounds and underestimates. As age increased, observed TCR beta diversity per million T cells dropped in a roughly linear way, and a significant reduction was already evident by age 40.

Library construction relied on 5' RACE. The instrument was an Illumina HiSeq 2500. The second PCR ran for roughly 6 to 11 cycles and used a J-beta primer mix along with a sample-barcoded 5' primer. A unique molecular identifier was introduced onto each TCR beta cDNA molecule by a template-switch 5' adaptor carrying 12 random nucleotides. Each sample yielded at least 3 million CDR3-containing paired-end reads. First-strand cDNA synthesis was performed from all RNA using the Mint cDNA synthesis kit, with priming by a TRBC-specific oligonucleotide. All cDNA was treated with uracil-DNA glycosylase and then went through a first 18-cycle PCR with the universal primers M1SS and BC2_uni_R. The original methods were these. Each sample was normalized by randomly selecting 1 million high-quality reads, each carrying a distinct molecular identifier. Reads with shared molecular identifiers were discarded instead of being binned into consensus sequences. CDR3 identification, clonotype clustering and error correction used MiTCR with a Q25 quality threshold and the strictest error-elimination algorithm. A nonparametric unseen species model using Euler transformation provided a lower-bound estimate of total TCR beta diversity. TCRdb reran the public reads through fastp at Q25 and MiXCR, keeping productive beta chains. Rows matching on CDR3 protein sequence are summarized as one entry with the most common DNA and genes. The V and J calls, along with clone size, are taken from TCRdb and not from the paper's own processing. For this sample the table gives roughly 2 million distinct CDR3 sequences, of which roughly 52% were detected only once. The leading ten clones occupy over 2% of the sample.

Systemically healthy Caucasian individuals from Russia, around 39 in total and aged roughly 6 to 100 years, were included as donors. Around 10 milliliters of peripheral blood were collected from each donor into EDTA-treated Vacutainer tubes. Ficoll-Paque density-gradient centrifugation was used to isolate PBMCs, with at least 6.5 million per sample. Trizol reagent was used to extract total RNA from PBMCs, with at least 5 micrograms per sample. For every donor, flow cytometry on a PBMC aliquot measured the percentage of naive CD45RAhigh/CD27high T cells. The CDR3, from cysteine to phenylalanine, totals 13 residues. CDR3 DNA is the only sequence kept; it has 39 bases, read in frame from the first base. V is cut by 7 bases and J by 4 bases, and the space between the germline ends is 13 bases. The germline V gene yields SGHAT for CDR1 and FQNNGV for CDR2.

The material sequenced was blood. The TCR originated in a woman aged 40-49 years in good health. This sequence uses TRBV11-2 and TRBJ1-1, with a weak D call of TRBD1 (6 bases match). Here is the DNA: TGTGCCAGCACTAAAGGGGGGCGCACTGAAGCTTTCTTT. It encodes CASTKGGRTEAFF.